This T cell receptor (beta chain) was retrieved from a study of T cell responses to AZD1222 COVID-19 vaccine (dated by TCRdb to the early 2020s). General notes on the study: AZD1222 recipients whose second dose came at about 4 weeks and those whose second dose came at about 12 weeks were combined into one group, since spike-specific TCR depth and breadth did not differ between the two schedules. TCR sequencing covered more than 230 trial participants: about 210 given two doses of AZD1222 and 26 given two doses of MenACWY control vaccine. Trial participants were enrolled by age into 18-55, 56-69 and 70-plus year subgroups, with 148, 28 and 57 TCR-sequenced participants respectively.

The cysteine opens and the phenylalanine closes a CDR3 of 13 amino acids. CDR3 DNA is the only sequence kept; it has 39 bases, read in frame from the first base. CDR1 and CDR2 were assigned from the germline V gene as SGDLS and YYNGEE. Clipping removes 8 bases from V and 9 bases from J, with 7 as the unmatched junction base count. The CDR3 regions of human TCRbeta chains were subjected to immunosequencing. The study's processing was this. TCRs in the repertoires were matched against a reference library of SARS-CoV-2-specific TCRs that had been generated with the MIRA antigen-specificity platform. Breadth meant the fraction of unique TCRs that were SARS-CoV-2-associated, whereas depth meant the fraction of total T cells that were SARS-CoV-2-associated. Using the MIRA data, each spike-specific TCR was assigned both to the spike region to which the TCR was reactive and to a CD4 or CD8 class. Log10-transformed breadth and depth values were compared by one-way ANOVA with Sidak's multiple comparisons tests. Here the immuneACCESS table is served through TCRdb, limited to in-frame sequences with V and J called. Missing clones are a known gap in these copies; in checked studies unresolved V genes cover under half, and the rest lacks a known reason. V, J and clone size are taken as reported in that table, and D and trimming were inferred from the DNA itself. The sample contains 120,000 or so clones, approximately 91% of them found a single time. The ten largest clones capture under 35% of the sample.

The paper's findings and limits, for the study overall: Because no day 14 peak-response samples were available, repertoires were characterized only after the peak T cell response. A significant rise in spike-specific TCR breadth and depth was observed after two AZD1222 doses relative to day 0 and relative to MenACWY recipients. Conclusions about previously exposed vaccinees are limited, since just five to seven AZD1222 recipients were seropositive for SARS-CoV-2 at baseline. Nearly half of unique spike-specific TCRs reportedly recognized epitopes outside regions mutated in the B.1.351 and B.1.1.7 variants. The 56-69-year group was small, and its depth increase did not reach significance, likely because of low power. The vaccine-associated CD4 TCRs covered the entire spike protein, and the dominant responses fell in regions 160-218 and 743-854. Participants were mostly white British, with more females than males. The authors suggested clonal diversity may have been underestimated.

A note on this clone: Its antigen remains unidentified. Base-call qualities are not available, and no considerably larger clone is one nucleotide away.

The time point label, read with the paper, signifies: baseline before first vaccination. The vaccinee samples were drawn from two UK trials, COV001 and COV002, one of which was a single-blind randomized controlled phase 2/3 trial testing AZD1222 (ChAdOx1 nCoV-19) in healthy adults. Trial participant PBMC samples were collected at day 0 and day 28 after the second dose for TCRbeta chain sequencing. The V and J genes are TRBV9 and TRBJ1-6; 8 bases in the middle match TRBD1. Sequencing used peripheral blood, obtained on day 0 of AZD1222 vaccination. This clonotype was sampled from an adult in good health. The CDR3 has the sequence CASDRGISSPLHF. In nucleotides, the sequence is TGTGCCAGTGACAGGGGAATAAGTTCACCCCTCCACTTT.